This record covers a single T cell receptor (beta chain). The antigen remains undetermined. This sample was included in a study of Ad26.COV2.S vaccination and SARS-CoV-2 variants. Study-level background: Once or twice, 56 days apart, Ad26.COV2.S was delivered intramuscularly.

Clones were read by immunoSEQ multiplex PCR, and TCRdb kept only the in-frame ones, dropping some. Among approximately 450,000 clones listed, 90% were seen once. Whole-study findings and limits: Measurements of TCR breadth and depth may have given underestimates of the total T cell responses. Post-vaccination breadth of spike-specific CD8+ and CD4+ T cell responses was reportedly substantial. Vaccine recipients showed a spike-specific TCR breadth that was higher than in placebo recipients.

The treatment: about 20 received Ad26.COV2.S at low or high dose, single or two shots; a few received placebo; per-sample allocation not given. The samples were gathered on day 63 after the first injection of vaccine or placebo. The receptor's source is a person between 18 and 65 years old who received the Ad26.COV2.S COVID-19 vaccine or a placebo. The starting material was peripheral blood, obtained in a trial of Ad26.COV2.S vaccine versus placebo.

The CDR3 reads CASSIDPPDSPGGYTF. The DNA of the CDR3 is TGTGCCAGTAGTATAGATCCCCCCGACAGTCCAGGAGGCTACACCTTC. The gene calls are TRBV19 and TRBJ1-2; D perhaps matches TRBD1 (5 bases). In germline, CDR1 is LNHDA, CDR2 SQIVND (reference sequence). The length of the CDR3 is 16 residues. The germline V and J ends were trimmed by 0 bases and 8 bases, with 19 bases remaining between them.